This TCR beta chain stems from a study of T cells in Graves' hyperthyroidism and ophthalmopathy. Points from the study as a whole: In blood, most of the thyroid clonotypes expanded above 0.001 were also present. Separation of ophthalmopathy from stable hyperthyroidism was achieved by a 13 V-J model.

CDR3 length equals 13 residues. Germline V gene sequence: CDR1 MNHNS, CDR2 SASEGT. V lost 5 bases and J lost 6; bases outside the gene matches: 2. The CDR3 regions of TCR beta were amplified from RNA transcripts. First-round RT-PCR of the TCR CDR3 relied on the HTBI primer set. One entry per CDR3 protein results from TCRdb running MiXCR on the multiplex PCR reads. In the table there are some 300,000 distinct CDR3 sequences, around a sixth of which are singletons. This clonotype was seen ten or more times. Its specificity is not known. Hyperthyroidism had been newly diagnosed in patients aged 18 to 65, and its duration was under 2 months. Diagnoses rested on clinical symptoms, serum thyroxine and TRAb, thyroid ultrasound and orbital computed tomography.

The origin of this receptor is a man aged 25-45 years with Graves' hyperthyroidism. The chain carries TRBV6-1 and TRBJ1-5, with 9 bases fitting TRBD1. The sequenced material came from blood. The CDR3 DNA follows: TGTGCCAGCAGTAAGACAGGGGGTCAGCCCCAGCATTTT. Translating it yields CASSKTGGQPQHF.